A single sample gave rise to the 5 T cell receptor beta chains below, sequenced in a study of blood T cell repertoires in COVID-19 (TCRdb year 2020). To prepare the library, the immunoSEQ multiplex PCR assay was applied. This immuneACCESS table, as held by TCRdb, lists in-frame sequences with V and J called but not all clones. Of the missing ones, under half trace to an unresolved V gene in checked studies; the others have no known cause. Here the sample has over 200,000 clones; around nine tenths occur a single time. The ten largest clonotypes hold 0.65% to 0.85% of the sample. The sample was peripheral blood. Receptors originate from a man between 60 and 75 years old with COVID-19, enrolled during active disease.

For the CDR3, the DNA is TGTGCCAGTACCAATAGCAATCAGCCCCAGCATTTT. This encodes CASTNSNQPQHF. This chain joins TRBV19 and TRBJ1-5; no definite D call. V gave up 7 bases and J gave up 0 bases, with 4 bases separating them. This CDR3 has 12 residues. From germline, CDR1 is LNHDA and CDR2 SQIVND (reference sequence).

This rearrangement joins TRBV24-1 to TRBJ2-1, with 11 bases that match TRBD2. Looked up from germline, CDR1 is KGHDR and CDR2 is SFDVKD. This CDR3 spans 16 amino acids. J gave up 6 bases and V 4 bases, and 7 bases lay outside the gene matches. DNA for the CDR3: TGTGCCACCAGTGACACTAGCGGGAGCACTGTCAATGAGCAGTTCTTC. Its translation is CATSDTSGSTVNEQFF.

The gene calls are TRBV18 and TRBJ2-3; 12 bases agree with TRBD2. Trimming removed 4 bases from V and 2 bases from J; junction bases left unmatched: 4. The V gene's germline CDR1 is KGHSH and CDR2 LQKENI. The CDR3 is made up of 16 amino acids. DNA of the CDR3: TGTGCCAGCTCACAGACTAGCGGGAGACCCACAGATACGCAGTATTTT. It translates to CASSQTSGRPTDTQYF. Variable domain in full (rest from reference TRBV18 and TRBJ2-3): NAGVMQNPRHLVRRRGQEARLRCSPMKGHSHVYWYRQLPEEGLKFMVYLQKENIIDESGMPKERFSAEFPKEGPSILRIQQVVRGDSAAYFCASSQTSGRPTDTQYFGPGTRLTVL.

CDR3: CASGRAVGTEAFF. As DNA, the CDR3 is TGTGCCAGTGGCAGGGCGGTTGGCACTGAAGCTTTCTTT. The chain employs TRBV7-2 and TRBJ1-1, with a weak D call TRBD1 (5 bases). This CDR3 is 13 amino acids long. The germline V gene has CDR1 SGHTA and CDR2 FQGNSA. V was pared by 9 bases and J by 4 bases, with 15 bases between.

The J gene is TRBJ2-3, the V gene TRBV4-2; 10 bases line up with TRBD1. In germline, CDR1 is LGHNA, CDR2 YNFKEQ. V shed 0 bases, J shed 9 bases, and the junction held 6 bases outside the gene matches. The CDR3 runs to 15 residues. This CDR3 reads CASSQEGGQGETQYF. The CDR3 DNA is TGTGCCAGCAGCCAAGAAGGCGGACAGGGGGAGACGCAGTATTTT.